This TCR beta chain is drawn from a study of shared clonotypes between healthy human individuals. Study conclusions and caveats: As a rule, naive subsets had a larger estimated richness than memory subsets. Exclusively blood specimens were collected; tissue repertoires likely differ.

In regard to this clone: The target antigen is unknown.

J was trimmed by 6 bases and V by 7 bases; bases with no gene match: 9. The CDR3 is made up of 13 amino acids. The germline gives CDR1 SQVTM, CDR2 ANQGSEA. Measured with immunoSEQ multiplex PCR; TCRdb has only the in-frame clones, and not every one. The sample holds over a million clones; about 77% are singletons and the top ten take over 1.3%. This sequence originates from a man younger than 35 in good health. The chain recombines TRBV29-1 with TRBJ1-2; 9 bases agree with TRBD1. Sequencing input: memory CD4+ T cells sorted from blood. Documented subset: CD45RA-negative fraction. The CDR3 DNA reads as TGCAGCGGCTCGACAGGGGGTCGAAATGGCTACACCTTC. Translated: CSGSTGGRNGYTF. The full variable domain, rest sourced from reference TRBV29-1 and TRBJ1-2, is SAVISQKPSRDICQRGTSLTIQCQVDSQVTMMFWYRQQPGQSLTLIATANQGSEATYESGFVIDKFPISRPNLTFSTLTVSNMSPEDSSIYLCSGSTGGRNGYTFGSGTRLTVV.